Sequencing of this TCR beta chain was carried out in a study of T cell repertoires in cytomegalovirus infection. The overall study: Public TCR beta signature analysis indicated the presence of both CMV infection and matching HLA type.

Notes on this clonotype: The target antigen is unknown.

Study-level points and caveats: Cumulative public TCR beta family frequency identified carriers of CMV plus the relevant HLA. Clonotypes of TCR beta that were HLA-C-restricted and CMV-specific dominated the ex vivo response.

From the reads, TCRdb called clonotypes with MiXCR, one entry per CDR3 protein. In the table there are around 550,000 distinct CDR3 sequences, around a quarter of which are singletons. CDR3 length equals 15 residues. Germline CDR1 reads SGHNT; CDR2 reads YENEEA. Between the trimmed V and J ends, which lost 2 bases and 3 bases, there was a span of 10 bases. The source material was PBMCs. The receptor was derived from a human donor in good health (CMV status not recorded). Some clones in this sample may be carry-over from other donors' samples. This sequence joins TRBV11-3 and TRBJ1-4, with D perhaps matching TRBD1 (5 bases). The DNA of the CDR3 is TGTGCCAGCAGCTTATGGGGCTTGGCTAATGAAAAACTGTTTTTT. Translating it yields CASSLWGLANEKLFF.